Below are 10 T cell receptor beta chains sequenced from a single sample in a study of regulatory T cells in long-lasting Graves disease. The TCR beta library used iRepertoire HTBI primers with Arm-PCR amplification of CDR3. One entry per CDR3 protein, called by TCRdb with MiXCR from the multiplex PCR reads. Altogether about 470,000 distinct CDR3 sequences are present, approximately 21% being singletons, with the ten largest covering about 6.6%. Time point meaning: persistent/refractory GD, antithyroid drugs over 5 years with positive TRAb. Construction of the TCR library relied on RNA isolated from PBMCs. Sequenced here: peripheral blood mononuclear cells (PBMCs), sampled when the disease was refractory, from a patient treated with antithyroid drugs. Receptors originate from a female donor with Graves disease.

This clonotype was counted a few times. The chain joins TRBV11-2 to TRBJ1-1; maybe TRBD1 (6 bases). This CDR3 has 15 amino acids. Per the germline V gene, CDR1 is SGHAT and CDR2 is FQNNGV. Trimming took off 5 bases at V and 6 bases at J, with 19 bases between the two ends. The CDR3 DNA reads TGTGCCAGCAGCCCCGGGGGCACCGTATTGGCTGAAGCTTTCTTT. Translation gives CASSPGGTVLAEAFF.

This clonotype was seen repeatedly, ten times or more. The rearrangement uses TRBV6-2 or TRBV6-3 and TRBJ1-1; TRBD1 matches 7 bases. CDR1 and CDR2 (germline): MNHEY, SVGEGT. The CDR3 loop spans 14 amino acids. With 4 bases clipped from V and 4 bases from J, the junction kept 6 bases outside the gene matches. CDR3 amino acids: CASSSWDSGTEAFF. CDR3 DNA sequence: TGTGCCAGCAGTTCTTGGGACAGCGGCACTGAAGCTTTCTTT.

This chain connects TRBV4-1 to TRBJ1-1; D is unresolved. V gave up 0 bases and J gave up 4 bases, with 9 bases separating them. Germline CDR1 MGHRA, CDR2 YSYEKL. The CDR3 is 14 residues long. CDR3 in DNA: TGCGCCAGCAGCCAAGATGGAGTGCCCACTGAAGCTTTCTTT. It is translated as CASSQDGVPTEAFF.

The chain couples TRBV7-8 to TRBJ2-7; D is undetermined. The CDR3 extends over 14 amino acids. Trimming took 1 base from V and 0 from J, leaving 7 bases between them. Per the germline V gene, CDR1 is SGHVS and CDR2 is FQNEAQ. CDR3 residues: CASSLVVVSYEQYF. The CDR3 DNA reads TGTGCCAGCAGCTTAGTGGTGGTCTCCTACGAGCAGTACTTC. The full variable domain, in which reference TRBV7-8 and TRBJ2-7 provide the parts outside the CDR3, is GAGVSQSPRYKVAKRGQDVALRCDPISGHVSLFWYQQALGQGPEFLTYFQNEAQLDKSGLPSDRFFAERPEGSVSTLKIQRTQQEDSAVYLCASSLVVVSYEQYFGPGTRLTVT.

This chain joins TRBV3-1 and TRBJ2-5; D is possibly TRBD2 (6 bases). This CDR3 spans 17 amino acids. Germline CDR1 LGHDT, CDR2 YNNKEL (reference sequence). V lost 4 bases, J lost 5 bases, and 23 bases lay in between. The CDR3: CASSLTEDWRGFETQYF. CDR3 in DNA: TGTGCCAGCAGCCTCACCGAAGACTGGAGGGGTTTTGAGACCCAGTACTTC.

This clonotype was observed at least ten times. This could be a read error, since a much larger clone is one nucleotide away. The chain links TRBV11-1 to TRBJ1-1; TRBD1 might be the D (5 bases). CDR3 length: 15 amino acids. Per germline, CDR1 SGHAT and CDR2 FQDESV (reference sequence). CDR3 in amino acids: CASSLSATRGTEASF. Here the CDR3 DNA reads TGTGCCAGCAGCTTATCCGCGACCCGGGGCACTGAAGCTTCCTTT.

The chain carries TRBV5-1 and TRBJ1-2; D call uncertain. Germline assignment: CDR1 SGHRS and CDR2 YFSETQ. The CDR3 covers 14 residues. V lost 7 bases to trimming and J lost 0 bases, with 13 bases between them. This CDR3 reads CASSSERPNYGYTF. The CDR3 bases are TGCGCCAGCTCCTCAGAACGCCCTAACTATGGCTACACCTTC.

This rearrangement joins TRBV28 to TRBJ2-3, with unresolved D. Trimming stripped 4 bases from V and 0 bases from J, with 17 bases between. This CDR3 has 17 amino acids. Per germline, CDR1 MDHEN and CDR2 SYDVKM. Here the CDR3 reads CASSSSAATSSTDTQYF. The CDR3 coding sequence is TGTGCCAGCAGTTCCTCCGCGGCTACCTCTAGCACAGATACGCAGTATTTT.

The table lists this clonotype with many counts. The chain has TRBV7-8 and TRBJ2-1; tentatively, D is TRBD2 (5 bases). Looked up from germline, CDR1 is SGHVS and CDR2 is FQNEAQ. CDR3 length: 14 residues. V was cut by 4 bases and J by 1 base, with 8 bases left in between. Here the CDR3 reads CASSYGESYNEQFF. The CDR3 nucleotides read TGTGCCAGCAGCTACGGGGAATCCTACAATGAGCAGTTCTTC.

This clonotype was observed at least ten times. This chain uses TRBV2 with TRBJ2-5, with 8 bases aligning to TRBD1. Unmatched junction bases numbered 8, after V lost 4 bases and J lost 7 bases. This CDR3 has 14 residues. CDR1 is SNHLY and CDR2 is FYNNEI in the germline V gene. In DNA form, the CDR3 reads TGTGCCAGCAGTGGGTCAGGGGGCATAGGGACCCAGTACTTC. Amino acids: CASSGSGGIGTQYF. Drawing the rest from reference TRBV2 and TRBJ2-5, the complete variable domain is EPEVTQTPSHQVTQMGQEVILRCVPISNHLYFYWYRQILGQKVEFLVSFYNNEISEKSEIFDDQFSVERPDGSNFTLKIRSTKLEDSAMYFCASSGSGGIGTQYFGPGTRLLVL.